This T cell receptor (beta chain) was identified in a study of cytomegalovirus exposure and HLA in healthy donors. Across the study: Membership in the Caucasian-associated ancestry cluster was found for around 81% of approximately 400 genotyped donors. Broader study findings: In a later analysis, compared with equally common non-associated chains, HLA-associated beta chains were more expanded. A list of approximately 160 TCR beta chains associated with cytomegalovirus was given.

The PCR used 60 Vbeta and 13 Jbeta primers. TCRdb keeps only in-frame clones here, not all; method: immunoSEQ multiplex PCR. The table has 80,000 to 100,000 clones, more than 60% seen once. Remarks on this clone: Its antigen remains unknown.

In germline, CDR1 is MDHEN, CDR2 SYDVKM. The CDR3 is made up of 12 amino acids. V shed 6 bases and J 8 bases; nucleotides not matched to a gene: 3. This receptor was identified in a man aged 50 or older in good health and CMV-seronegative. The chain combines TRBV28 with TRBJ1-4; TRBD1 agrees at 7 bases. Sequencing was performed on PBMCs. CDR3 bases: TGTGCCAGCAGGCAGGGGGAGGAAAAACTGTTTTTT. Its translation: CASRQGEEKLFF. Complete variable domain (other parts from reference TRBV28 and TRBJ1-4): DVKVTQSSRYLVKRTGEKVFLECVQDMDHENMFWYRQDPGLGLRLIYFSYDVKMKEKGDIPEGYSVSREKKERFSLILESASTNQTSMYLCASRQGEEKLFFGSGTQLSVL.